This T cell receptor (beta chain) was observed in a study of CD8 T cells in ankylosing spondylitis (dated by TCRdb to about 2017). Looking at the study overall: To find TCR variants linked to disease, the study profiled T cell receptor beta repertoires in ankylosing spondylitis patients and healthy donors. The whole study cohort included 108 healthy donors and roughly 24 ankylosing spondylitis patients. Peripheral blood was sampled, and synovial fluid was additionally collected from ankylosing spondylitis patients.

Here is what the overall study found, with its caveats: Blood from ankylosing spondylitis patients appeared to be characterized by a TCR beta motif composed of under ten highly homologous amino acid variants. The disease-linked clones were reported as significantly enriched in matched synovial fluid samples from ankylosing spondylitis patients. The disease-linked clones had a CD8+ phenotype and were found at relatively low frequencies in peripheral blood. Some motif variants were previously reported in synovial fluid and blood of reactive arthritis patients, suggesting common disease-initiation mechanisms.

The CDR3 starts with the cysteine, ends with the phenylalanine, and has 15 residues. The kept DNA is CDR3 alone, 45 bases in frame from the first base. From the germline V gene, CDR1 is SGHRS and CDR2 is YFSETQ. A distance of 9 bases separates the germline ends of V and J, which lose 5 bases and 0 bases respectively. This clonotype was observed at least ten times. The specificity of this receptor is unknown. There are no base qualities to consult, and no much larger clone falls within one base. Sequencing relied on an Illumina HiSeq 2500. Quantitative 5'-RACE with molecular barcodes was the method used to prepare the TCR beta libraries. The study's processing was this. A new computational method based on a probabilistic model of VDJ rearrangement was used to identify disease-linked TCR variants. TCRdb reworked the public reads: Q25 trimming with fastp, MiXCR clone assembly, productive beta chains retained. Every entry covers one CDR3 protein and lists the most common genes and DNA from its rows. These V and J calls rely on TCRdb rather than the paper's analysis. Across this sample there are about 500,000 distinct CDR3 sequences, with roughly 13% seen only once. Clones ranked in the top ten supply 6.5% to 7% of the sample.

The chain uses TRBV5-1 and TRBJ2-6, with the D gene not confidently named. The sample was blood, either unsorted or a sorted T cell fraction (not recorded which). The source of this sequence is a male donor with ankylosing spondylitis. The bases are TGCGCCAGCAGACAGAGGACCTCTGGGGCCAACGTCCTGACTTTC. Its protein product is CASRQRTSGANVLTF.